These 17 T cell receptor beta chains were all obtained from the same sample, sequenced in a study of cytotoxic CD8 clonotypes in ibrutinib-treated CLL (TCRdb year 2021). Sample time point, as interpreted from the label and publication: about a year on ibrutinib. The library was made by the immunoSEQ multiplex PCR assay. Here the immuneACCESS table is served through TCRdb, limited to in-frame sequences with V and J called. Missing clones are a known gap in these copies; in checked studies unresolved V genes cover under half, and the rest lacks a known reason. Present in this sample are approximately 50,000 clones, 69% of which were seen just once. The ten largest clones capture 9.5% to 15% of the sample. Sequenced material: PBMCs, taken after 12 months of ibrutinib treatment. The receptors originated from a human donor with chronic lymphocytic leukemia.

The V call is TRBV6-5, the J call TRBJ1-1; D perhaps matches TRBD1 (6 bases). Germline CDR1 is MNHEY and CDR2 is SVGAGI. The CDR3 is 15 residues long. The V end was cut by 4 bases, the J end by 1 base, with 13 bases between. CDR3 DNA: TGTGCCAGCAGTTCCTCAGGACAGCGGAACACTGAAGCTTTCTTT. As protein: CASSSSGQRNTEAFF.

In this sample, this clone turned up once. V usage is TRBV5-6 and J usage is TRBJ2-7; D is uncertain. The CDR3 is 15 residues long. CDR1 is SGHDT, CDR2 YYEEEE, per germline. Trimming stripped 2 bases from V and 3 bases from J, with 15 bases between. The CDR3 DNA follows: TGTGCCAGCAGCTTATTGGCCGGGTACGACTACGAGCAGTACTTC. Translation: CASSLLAGYDYEQYF.

The V gene is TRBV7-2, the J gene TRBJ1-1, with unresolved D. Germline lookup yields CDR1 SGHTA and CDR2 FQGNSA. The V gene lost 5 bases and the J gene lost 11 bases, with 15 bases spanning the gap. The CDR3 runs 12 residues. In DNA form, the CDR3 reads TGTGCCAGCAGCCTCCCCGCAGGTGTCGCTTTCTTT. Its translation is CASSLPAGVAFF.

In its sample, this clone was seen a few times. V and J are TRBV19 and TRBJ2-7, with D possibly TRBD1 on 6 matching bases. Trimming shortened V by 3 bases and J by 2 bases, and 14 bases separated the two germline ends. Germline V lookup: CDR1 LNHDA, CDR2 SQIVND (reference sequence). The CDR3 covers 15 residues. The CDR3 loop is CASSIDRTSTYEQYF. The CDR3 coding sequence is TGTGCCAGTAGTATCGACAGGACCTCAACCTACGAGCAGTACTTC.

CDR3 sequence reads: CAWSAGDSNQPQHF. CDR3 DNA sequence: TGTGCCTGGAGTGCCGGTGATAGCAATCAGCCCCAGCATTTT. The V gene is TRBV30, the J gene TRBJ1-5; D is undetermined. Germline CDR1 and CDR2: GTSNPN and SVGIG (reference sequence). The CDR3 is 14 residues long. V was clipped by 1 base and J by 0 bases, with 7 bases between them.

The chain joins TRBV5-1 to TRBJ2-1; either TRBD1 or TRBD2 may supply D (6 bases each). This CDR3 comprises 14 residues. Trimming left V 0 bases short and J 7 bases short, with 11 bases between. CDR1 is SGHRS and CDR2 is YFSETQ in the germline V gene. The CDR3 DNA reads TGCGCCAGCAGCTTGGCGGGGGCCCTGAATGAGCAGTTCTTC. It codes for CASSLAGALNEQFF.

Only a few counts were recorded for this clone. This rearrangement joins TRBV7-3 to TRBJ2-7, with 9 bases lining up with TRBD1. Germline-derived CDR1 and CDR2 are SGHTA and FQGTGA. This CDR3 spans 14 amino acids. The ends lost 5 bases at V and 7 bases at J; junction bases unmatched: 9. CDR3 nucleotide sequence: TGTGCCAGCAGCCCCGACAGGGGGAGTTCAGAGCAGTACTTC. This translates into CASSPDRGSSEQYF.

The rearrangement joins TRBV15 to TRBJ2-4; D is unclear. CDR3 length: 13 residues. The ends were cut back, 5 bases at V and 0 bases at J, with 5 bases in the middle. Germline CDR1 and CDR2: LNHNV and YYDKDF (reference sequence). The CDR3 is CATSGLAKNIQYF. The CDR3 DNA sequence: TGTGCCACCAGCGGGTTAGCCAAAAACATTCAGTACTTC.

The rearrangement uses TRBV6-1 and TRBJ2-1; D is possibly TRBD1 or TRBD2 (5 bases each). Germline loops: CDR1 MNHNS, CDR2 SASEGT. The CDR3 has 16 amino acids. V was cut by 3 bases and J by 0 bases, with 12 bases left in between. CDR3 protein: CASSDGGYNSYNEQFF. CDR3 DNA sequence: TGTGCCAGCAGTGATGGGGGTTACAACTCCTACAATGAGCAGTTCTTC.

This clone was detected only a few times. The chain is built from TRBV11-1 and TRBJ1-6; unclear D gene. Germline V gene data show CDR1 as SGHAT and CDR2 as FQDESV (reference sequence). This CDR3 spans 16 amino acids. Trimming removed 5 bases at V and 4 bases at J, with 15 bases between. CDR3 bases: TGTGCCAGCAGCGCCAGGAGTCGGGTGTATAATTCACCCCTCCACTTT. As protein: CASSARSRVYNSPLHF.

In this sample, this clone turned up once. The gene calls are TRBV30 and TRBJ2-3; D gene ambiguous. Trimming stripped 5 bases from V and 2 bases from J, with 11 bases between. Germline V gives CDR1 GTSNPN, CDR2 SVGIG (reference sequence). The CDR3 sequence is 13 residues long. CDR3 region: CAWGSTTTDTQYF. The CDR3 DNA reads as TGTGCCTGGGGCAGCACAACCACAGATACGCAGTATTTT.

V gene TRBV5-1 combines with J gene TRBJ1-1; D perhaps matches TRBD1 (5 bases). CDR3 length equals 13 residues. Germline V lookup: CDR1 SGHRS, CDR2 YFSETQ. Trimming removed 2 bases from V and 2 bases from J, with 7 bases in between. In DNA, the CDR3 is TGCGCCAGCAGCTTTGGGACCAACACTGAAGCTTTCTTT. Protein sequence: CASSFGTNTEAFF.

CDR3 sequence (DNA): TGCGCCAGCAGCTTGGCCGTCGGCACTGAAGCTTTCTTT. This translates into CASSLAVGTEAFF. This chain links TRBV5-1 with TRBJ1-1; D remains unclear. The CDR3 runs to 13 residues. With 0 bases removed from V and 4 bases from J, the gap between germline ends came to 7 bases. Germline CDR1 SGHRS, CDR2 YFSETQ.

The V call is TRBV11-3, the J call TRBJ2-7; D is perhaps TRBD1 (5 bases). The CDR3 covers 14 residues. The V gene lost 4 bases and the J gene lost 2 bases, with 12 bases spanning the gap. Germline CDR1 reads SGHNT; CDR2 reads YENEEA. The CDR3 sequence is CASSSLQEPYEQYF. The CDR3 nucleotides are TGTGCCAGCAGCTCGTTACAGGAACCCTACGAGCAGTACTTC.

The V gene is TRBV19, the J gene TRBJ1-2; no clear D. The CDR3 totals 14 residues. Looked up from germline, CDR1 is LNHDA and CDR2 is SQIVND (reference sequence). V lost 2 bases to trimming and J lost 3 bases, with 10 bases between them. DNA for the CDR3: TGTGCCAGTAGTATAAATCCCCAGGACTATGGCTACACCTTC. Its translation: CASSINPQDYGYTF.

This chain links TRBV1 with TRBJ2-7; the D segment call TRBD2 is taken from the table without a DNA check. TRBV1 is given as a pseudogene. The CDR3 covers 14 residues. The CDR3 is CTSSQDRRGYEQYF. CDR3 coding DNA: TGCACCAGCAGCCAAGATCGGAGGGGCTACGAGCAGTACTTC.

The CDR3: CASRTGTGVNTGELFF. The CDR3, as DNA: TGTGCCAGTAGAACCGGGACAGGGGTTAACACCGGGGAGCTGTTTTTT. The chain joins TRBV19 to TRBJ2-2; 10 bases fit TRBD1. The trim removed 6 bases at V and 2 bases at J, leaving 6 bases unmatched. CDR3 length: 16 amino acids. Germline assignment: CDR1 LNHDA and CDR2 SQIVND (reference sequence).